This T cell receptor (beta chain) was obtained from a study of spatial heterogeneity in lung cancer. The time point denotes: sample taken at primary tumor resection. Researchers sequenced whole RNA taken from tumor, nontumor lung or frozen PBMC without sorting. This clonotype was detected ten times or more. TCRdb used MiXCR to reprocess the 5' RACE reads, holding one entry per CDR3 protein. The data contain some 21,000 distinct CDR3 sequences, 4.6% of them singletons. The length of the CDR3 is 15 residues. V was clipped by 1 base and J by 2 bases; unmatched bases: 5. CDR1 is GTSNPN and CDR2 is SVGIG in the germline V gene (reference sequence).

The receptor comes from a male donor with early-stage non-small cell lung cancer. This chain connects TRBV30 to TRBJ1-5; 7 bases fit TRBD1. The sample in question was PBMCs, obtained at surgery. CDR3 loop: CAWSGTGGGNQPQHF. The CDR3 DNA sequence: TGTGCCTGGAGTGGGACAGGCGGGGGCAATCAGCCCCAGCATTTT. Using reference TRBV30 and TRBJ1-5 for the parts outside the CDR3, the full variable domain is SQTIHQWPATLVQPVGSPLSLECTVEGTSNPNLYWYRQAAGRGLQLLFYSVGIGQISSEVPQNLSASRPQDRQFILSSKKLLLSDSGFYLCAWSGTGGGNQPQHFGDGTRLSIL.